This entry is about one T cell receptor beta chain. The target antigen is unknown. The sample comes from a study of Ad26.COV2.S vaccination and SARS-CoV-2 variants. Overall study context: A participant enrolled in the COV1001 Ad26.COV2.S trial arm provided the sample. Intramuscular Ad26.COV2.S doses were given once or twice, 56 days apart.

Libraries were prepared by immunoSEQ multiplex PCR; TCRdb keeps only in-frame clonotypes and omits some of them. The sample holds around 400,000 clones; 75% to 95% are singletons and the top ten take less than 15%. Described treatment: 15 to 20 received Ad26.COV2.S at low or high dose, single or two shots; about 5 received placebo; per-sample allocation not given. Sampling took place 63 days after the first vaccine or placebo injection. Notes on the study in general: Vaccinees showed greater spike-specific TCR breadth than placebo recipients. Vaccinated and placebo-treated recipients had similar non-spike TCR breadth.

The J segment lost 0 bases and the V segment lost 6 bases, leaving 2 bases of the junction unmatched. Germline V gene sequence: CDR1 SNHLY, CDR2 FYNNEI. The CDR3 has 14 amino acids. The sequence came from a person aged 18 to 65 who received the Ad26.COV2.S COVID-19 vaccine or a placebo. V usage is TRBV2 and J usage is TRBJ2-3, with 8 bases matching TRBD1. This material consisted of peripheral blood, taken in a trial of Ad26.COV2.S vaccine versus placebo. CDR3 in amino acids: CASSGQGSTDTQYF. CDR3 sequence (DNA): TGTGCCAGCAGCGGACAGGGCAGCACAGATACGCAGTATTTT.